This TCR beta chain was captured in a study of blood T cell repertoires in COVID-19. About the study: Material from acute and convalescent COVID-19 was sourced from the United States, Italy and Spain. The cDNA or gDNA used as material had been derived from T cells, B-cell-depleted T cells, or PBMCs.

Per the original methods: For nucleated cells, counts were estimated from reference gene primer amplification. The method was immunoSEQ multiplex PCR; TCRdb's version includes in-frame clones alone and lacks a portion of them. The V and J calls and clone size come from that table; D and trimming were worked out from the DNA. The sample has about 100,000 clones; 80% to 90% are singletons. This CDR3 has 16 residues. The germline V gene encodes CDR1 LNHDA and CDR2 SQIVND (reference sequence). V lost 7 bases to trimming and J lost 7 bases; unmatched junction nucleotides: 15. This chain connects TRBV19 to TRBJ1-5; 8 bases line up with TRBD1. The clonotype was recovered from a man in his forties with active or convalescent COVID-19. Sequenced sample: peripheral blood. CDR3 loop: CASIRTGQGERQPQHF. The CDR3 DNA reads TGTGCCAGTATCAGAACCGGACAGGGAGAAAGGCAGCCCCAGCATTTT.